The entry that follows covers one T cell receptor (beta chain) sequence. The CDR3 is 17 amino acids. Germline CDR1 SGHRS, CDR2 YFSETQ. Unmatched junction bases numbered 11, after V lost 0 bases and J lost 7 bases. The record originates from a study of blood T cell repertoires in COVID-19. Across the study: Samples came from the United States, Italy and Spain, spanning acute and convalescent COVID-19.

Generated by immunoSEQ multiplex PCR, the TCRdb table keeps only in-frame clones and is missing some. The sample lists approximately 46,000 clones, about 85% seen once, with roughly 6.7% in the top ten. Material: peripheral blood. The TCR sequence derives from a man aged 60-69 years with acute or convalescent COVID-19. V gene TRBV5-1 combines with J gene TRBJ1-4, with 8 bases matching TRBD1. Here the CDR3 DNA reads TGCGCCAGCAGCTTGGGAGCTGGAGGGACAGGTGGTGAAAAACTGTTTTTT. As protein: CASSLGAGGTGGEKLFF.